These 25 T cell receptor beta chains share one sample of origin, sequenced in a study of cytomegalovirus exposure and HLA in healthy donors (dated by TCRdb to 2017 to 2019). Libraries were constructed by the immunoSEQ multiplex PCR assay. A mixture of 60 forward primers for TCR Vbeta segments and 13 reverse primers for TCR Jbeta segments was used in the multiplex PCR. TCRdb stores this immuneACCESS table with in-frame sequences only. Part of the clones is absent; in the studies checked, under half of the shortfall reflects unresolved V genes, and no reason is known for the rest. For this sample there are roughly 100,000 clones; about 83% appear just once. The top ten clonotypes cover approximately 3.7% of the sample. What was sequenced was PBMCs. These receptors came from a female donor in good health and CMV-seropositive.

The table lists this clone with a count of one. Here the CDR3 reads CASSLRYRDTEAFF. The CDR3 nucleotides are TGTGCCAGCAGCTTACGTTACAGGGACACTGAAGCTTTCTTT. This sequence joins TRBV11-2 and TRBJ1-1, with a weak D call TRBD1 (6 bases). CDR3 length: 14 amino acids. The V end was cut by 2 bases, the J end by 3 bases, with 10 bases between. Germline V gene data show CDR1 as SGHAT and CDR2 as FQNNGV.

The V gene is TRBV11-2, the J gene TRBJ2-7; maybe TRBD1 (5 bases). The germline gives CDR1 SGHAT, CDR2 FQNNGV. V dropped 4 bases and J dropped 3 bases, with 13 bases sitting between them. The CDR3 sequence is 14 residues long. The CDR3 loop is CASSSLTVSYEQYF. The CDR3, as DNA: TGTGCCAGCAGCTCCCTGACAGTCAGCTACGAGCAGTACTTC.

The chain combines TRBV7-8 with TRBJ1-4; 11 bases line up with TRBD1. Germline values: CDR1 SGHVS, CDR2 FQNEAQ. Losses at the gene ends were 5 bases for V and 5 bases for J; bases not matched to a gene: 4. This CDR3 contains 15 residues. CDR3 sequence reads: CASSRTGGLNEKLFF. The CDR3 DNA sequence: TGTGCCAGCAGCCGGACAGGGGGCTTGAATGAAAAACTGTTTTTT.

This chain joins TRBV10-3 and TRBJ2-1; 7 bases are a match to TRBD2. Germline V CDR1 and CDR2: ENHRY, SYGVKD. J gave up 8 bases and V 10 bases, and 8 bases lay outside the gene matches. The CDR3 is 12 amino acids. The CDR3 here is CATQGLNDEQFF. The CDR3 DNA reads as TGTGCCACCCAGGGACTAAACGATGAGCAGTTCTTC.

The chain carries TRBV19 and TRBJ1-5, with 9 bases fitting TRBD1. Germline loops: CDR1 LNHDA, CDR2 SQIVND (reference sequence). This CDR3 comprises 14 residues. With V trimmed by 5 bases and J by 7 bases, 6 bases remained unmatched. The CDR3 is CASSLTGGGQPQHF. Here the CDR3 DNA reads TGTGCCAGTAGTCTTACAGGGGGCGGACAGCCCCAGCATTTT.

This clone was found a few times. The rearrangement uses TRBV9 and TRBJ1-2; no reliable D call. Germline lookup yields CDR1 SGDLS and CDR2 YYNGEE. The V end was cut by 4 bases, the J end by 2 bases, with 24 bases between. The CDR3 length is 18 residues. CDR3 DNA: TGTGCCAGCAGCCCGACCGCCTCAGGAACCGCCCGAAACTATGGCTACACCTTC. Translated, it gives CASSPTASGTARNYGYTF.

Here the CDR3 DNA reads TGTGCCAGCACCCGCCAGGGGGTTGGGGCCAACGTCCTGACTTTC. This codes for CASTRQGVGANVLTF. The chain joins TRBV6-5 to TRBJ2-6; 7 bases map to TRBD1. Germline V gene lookup returns CDR1 MNHEY and CDR2 SVGAGI. The CDR3 totals 15 residues. V gave up 7 bases and J gave up 3 bases; unmatched junction bases: 6.

The rearrangement uses TRBV7-2 and TRBJ1-2, with 7 bases aligning to TRBD1. The CDR3 is made up of 13 amino acids. V shed 9 bases, J shed 6 bases, and the junction held 10 bases outside the gene matches. The germline V gene encodes CDR1 SGHTA and CDR2 FQGNSA. CDR3 sequence (DNA): TGTGCCAGACTTTCGACAGGGTGGGATGGCTACACCTTC. Translated: CARLSTGWDGYTF.

Worth noting for this clone: A junction end diverges from the germline sequence, so it may reflect a read error. The CDR3 here is CSSSFGGTSGSGEQYF. DNA of the CDR3: TGTTCCAGCAGCTTTGGGGGGACTAGCGGGAGTGGAGAGCAGTACTTC. V gene TRBV7-9 combines with J gene TRBJ2-7; 14 bases are shared with TRBD2. The germline V gene encodes CDR1 SEHNR and CDR2 FQNEAQ (reference sequence). The CDR3 contains 16 residues.

The chain employs TRBV5-1 and TRBJ2-7; 9 bases fit TRBD1. This CDR3 contains 17 residues. CDR1 and CDR2 (germline): SGHRS, YFSETQ. The ends lost 0 bases at V and 2 bases at J; junction bases unmatched: 9. DNA for the CDR3: TGCGCCAGCAGCTTGGGAGGGGACAGGGAGCTTCCCTACGAGCAGTACTTC. This sequence encodes CASSLGGDRELPYEQYF.

This clone was counted only a few times. J is TRBJ2-5 and V is TRBV5-1; 7 bases match TRBD1. The assigned J gene may be wrong: the sequence end matches TRBJ2-7 better. This CDR3 region has 15 residues. Germline V gives CDR1 SGHRS, CDR2 YFSETQ. CDR3 in amino acids: CASSLYFTGADEQYF. The CDR3 region has the DNA TGCGCCAGCAGCTTGTATTTTACAGGGGCGGACGAGCAGTACTTC.

The rearrangement links TRBV6-5 to TRBJ2-1; perhaps TRBD2 as D (6 bases). The CDR3 extends over 13 amino acids. V lost 8 bases and J lost 10, with 18 bases in between. Germline CDR1 MNHEY, CDR2 SVGAGI. The CDR3 DNA follows: TGTGCCAGCTGGGGGGAAGTAACTAGGGAGCAGTTCTTC. Translated: CASWGEVTREQFF.

In this sample, this clone turned up once. The chain couples TRBV4-1 to TRBJ1-2, with D perhaps matching TRBD1 (5 bases). Trimming pared 4 bases from V and 2 bases from J, leaving 14 bases between. The germline CDR1 and CDR2 sequences are MGHRA and YSYEKL. The CDR3 covers 15 residues. The CDR3 loop reads CASSLEVGGNYGYTF. As DNA, the CDR3 is TGCGCCAGCAGCCTCGAGGTGGGGGGGAACTATGGCTACACCTTC.

This chain links TRBV11-3 with TRBJ2-2, with 9 positions matching TRBD2. With V trimmed by 5 bases and J by 1 base, 5 bases remained unmatched. There are 16 residues in the CDR3. Germline CDR1 and CDR2: SGHNT and YENEEA. CDR3 residues: CASSQSGRLNTGELFF. CDR3 bases: TGTGCCAGCAGCCAAAGCGGGAGGCTGAACACCGGGGAGCTGTTTTTT.

The chain carries TRBV10-3 and TRBJ2-7; D unclear. Trimming cost V 10 bases and J 5 bases, with 15 bases left between them. There are 12 residues in the CDR3. CDR1 and CDR2 from the germline V gene are ENHRY and SYGVKD. CDR3 loop: CATAASWDEQYF. CDR3 DNA sequence: TGTGCCACTGCGGCGTCCTGGGACGAGCAGTACTTC.

The rearrangement uses TRBV2 and TRBJ2-7; 11 bases are shared with TRBD1. The CDR3 is made up of 14 amino acids. Unmatched junction bases numbered 6, after V lost 7 bases and J lost 4 bases. Germline V gives CDR1 SNHLY, CDR2 FYNNEI. In DNA form, the CDR3 reads TGTGCCAGCACCTGGGACAGGGGGACTTACGAGCAGTACTTC. Its translation: CASTWDRGTYEQYF.

For the CDR3, the DNA is TGTGCCAGCAGTTCTCCGGGACAGGCCTCCTACGAGCAGTACTTC. This encodes CASSSPGQASYEQYF. This chain uses TRBV27 with TRBJ2-7; TRBD1 matches at 8 bases. The CDR3 is 15 residues long. Germline loops: CDR1 MNHEY, CDR2 SMNVEV (reference sequence). The ends lost 4 bases at V and 0 bases at J; junction bases unmatched: 5.

This clone was counted a few times. V and J are TRBV7-2 and TRBJ1-3; no clear D. This CDR3 spans 17 amino acids. The germline V gene has CDR1 SGHTA and CDR2 FQGNSA. Trimming shortened V by 2 bases and J by 1 base, and 15 bases separated the two germline ends. The CDR3 DNA sequence: TGTGCCAGCAGCTTAAGAGGTTCGATAGCTTCTGGAAACACCATATATTTT. It specifies CASSLRGSIASGNTIYF.

The chain couples TRBV6-1 to TRBJ2-7; weak D call: TRBD1 (5 bases). CDR3 size: 16 residues. Germline V CDR1 and CDR2: MNHNS, SASEGT. Trimming left V 4 bases short and J 0 bases short, with 16 bases between. This CDR3 is CASSGSSTAYSYEQYF. The CDR3 nucleotides are TGTGCCAGCAGTGGATCGTCGACAGCATACTCCTACGAGCAGTACTTC.

The V call is TRBV7-3, the J call TRBJ2-3; 13 nucleotides agree with TRBD2. V trimming: 2 bases; J trimming: 3 bases; junction bases outside the gene matches: 2. The germline gives CDR1 SGHTA, CDR2 FQGTGA. The CDR3 totals 16 residues. The CDR3 DNA follows: TGTGCCAGCAGCTTACGACTAGCGGGAGGTACAGATACGCAGTATTTT. This gives the protein CASSLRLAGGTDTQYF.

The chain has TRBV19 and TRBJ2-6; TRBD1 matches 11 bases. The CDR3 length is 16 residues. The J segment lost 2 bases and the V segment lost 7 bases, leaving 4 bases of the junction unmatched. The V gene's germline CDR1 is LNHDA and CDR2 SQIVND (reference sequence). The CDR3 coding sequence is TGTGCCAGTACCGGGGACAGGGGGACTGGGGCCAACGTCCTGACTTTC. Its protein product is CASTGDRGTGANVLTF. The variable domain in full, completed from reference TRBV19 and TRBJ2-6, reads DGGITQSPKYLFRKEGQNVTLSCEQNLNHDAMYWYRQDPGQGLRLIYYSQIVNDFQKGDIAEGYSVSREKKESFPLTVTSAQKNPTAFYLCASTGDRGTGANVLTFGAGSRLTVL.

V and J are TRBV27 and TRBJ1-4; D uncertain. The CDR3 covers 17 residues. CDR1 is MNHEY, CDR2 SMNVEV, per germline (reference sequence). V gave up 7 bases and J gave up 0 bases, with 18 bases separating them. The CDR3 DNA is TGTGCCAGCACTTCACTAACCGAACACACAACTAATGAAAAACTGTTTTTT. Translation: CASTSLTEHTTNEKLFF.

This chain links TRBV7-9 with TRBJ2-5, with 9 positions matching TRBD1. Germline V gene data show CDR1 as SEHNR and CDR2 as FQNEAQ (reference sequence). J gave up 5 bases and V 1 base, and 2 bases lay outside the gene matches. The CDR3 extends over 14 amino acids. The chain's CDR3 is CASSLVQGAETQYF. The CDR3 DNA follows: TGTGCCAGCAGCTTAGTACAGGGGGCGGAGACCCAGTACTTC.

This chain connects TRBV11-2 to TRBJ1-2; D remains ambiguous. Trimming removed 7 bases at V and 8 bases at J, with 23 bases between. Germline-derived CDR1 and CDR2 are SGHAT and FQNNGV. The CDR3 spans 15 residues. The CDR3 DNA sequence: TGTGCCAGCATCGGAGGGCAGGAAGGACCGTACGGCTACACCTTC. The encoded protein is CASIGGQEGPYGYTF.

The genes are TRBV28 and TRBJ2-1; a possible D gene is TRBD2 (6 bases). Looked up from germline, CDR1 is MDHEN and CDR2 is SYDVKM. The length of the CDR3 is 14 residues. V gave up 3 bases and J gave up 11 bases, with 17 bases separating them. The CDR3 here is CASSFTSSPVKQFF. The CDR3 bases are TGTGCCAGCAGTTTTACTAGCTCGCCGGTTAAGCAGTTCTTC.